The present TCR beta chain was sequenced within a study of cytomegalovirus exposure and HLA in healthy donors. The wider study: In terms of ancestry, the Caucasian-associated cluster contained roughly 81% of the approximately 400 genotyped donors.

Primers: 60 Vbeta forward and 13 Jbeta reverse. The repertoire was sequenced with immunoSEQ multiplex PCR; TCRdb's copy has only in-frame clones and lacks some. The table shows about 140,000 clones, with 79% occurring only once. The germline V gene has CDR1 KGHSH and CDR2 LQKENI. The J segment lost 8 bases and the V segment lost 0 bases, leaving 6 bases of the junction unmatched. There are 14 residues in the CDR3. As regards this clone: Antigen: not known.

Whole-study results and caveats: Earlier analysis yielded a pattern in which most TCR beta V segments were productive about 87% or about 30% of the time.

What was sequenced was PBMCs. This receptor was identified in a man in his forties in good health and CMV-seropositive. The V call is TRBV18, the J call TRBJ1-2; TRBD1 aligns across 7 bases. CDR3 sequence reads: CASSPPEGAGGYTF. As DNA, the CDR3 is TGTGCCAGCTCACCACCGGAGGGGGCGGGAGGCTACACCTTC.